The TCR beta chain described here comes from a study of blood T cell repertoires in COVID-19. Across the study: Acute and convalescent COVID-19 samples came from the United States, Italy and Spain.

This clone occurred a few times. Repertoires were generated with immunoSEQ multiplex PCR, while TCRdb's copy carries only in-frame clones and drops some. The table records fewer than 250,000 clones, approximately 80% of them present only once. This CDR3 has 12 amino acids. Germline loops: CDR1 SGHRS, CDR2 YFSETQ. With 5 bases removed from V and 3 bases from J, the gap between germline ends came to 8 bases. V usage is TRBV5-1 and J usage is TRBJ2-5; no definite D call. The TCR comes from a woman aged 70-85 years with acute or convalescent COVID-19. The specimen sequenced was peripheral blood. The CDR3 loop is CASRGLKETQYF. CDR3 coding DNA: TGCGCCAGCAGGGGCTTAAAAGAGACCCAGTACTTC.